This passage covers 23 T cell receptor beta chains from one sample sequenced in a study of blood T cells in healthy people across ages. PCR was performed a second time for about 7 to 11 cycles using a sample-barcoded 5' primer and a J-beta primer mix. One entry per CDR3 protein results from TCRdb running MiXCR on the 5' RACE reads. The table shows 750,000 to 950,000 distinct CDR3 sequences, with more than 25% occurring only once. This same sample was also part of a study on T cells of mothers and their children.

Sequencing input: blood. These receptors all come from a boy between 10 and 17 years old in good health.

The chain is built from TRBV12-3 or TRBV12-4 and TRBJ1-2; no clear D. There are 13 residues in the CDR3. Trimming cost V 11 bases and J 4 bases, with 17 bases left between them. The CDR3 here is CAGALGVRYGYTF. The CDR3 nucleotides read TGTGCCGGCGCCCTTGGGGTCCGCTATGGCTACACCTTC.

This rearrangement joins TRBV29-1 to TRBJ2-4; possibly TRBD1 or TRBD2 for D (5 bases each). From germline, CDR1 is SQVTM and CDR2 ANQGSEA. Trimming pared 4 bases from V and 8 bases from J, leaving 15 bases between. CDR3 length: 13 residues. The CDR3 here is CSVVMSGRDIQYF. The CDR3 nucleotides are TGCAGCGTTGTTATGTCGGGGCGGGACATTCAGTACTTC.

This clonotype was counted between two and nine times. The CDR3 loop reads CSVDQQNTEAFF. The DNA for the CDR3 is TGCAGCGTTGATCAGCAGAACACTGAAGCTTTCTTT. This chain uses TRBV29-1 with TRBJ1-1; D call uncertain. CDR1 and CDR2 (germline): SQVTM, ANQGSEA. The CDR3 runs to 12 residues. Trimming cost V 3 bases and J 1 base, with 6 bases left between them.

This clonotype was observed a handful of times. V and J are TRBV6-6 and TRBJ2-5; 8 nucleotides match TRBD1. V shed 5 bases, J shed 0 bases, and the junction held 8 bases outside the gene matches. Germline CDR1 MNHNY, CDR2 SVGAGI (reference sequence). CDR3 length equals 16 residues. CDR3 DNA sequence: TGTGCCAGCAGTCCATGGGGACAGGATGACCAAGAGACCCAGTACTTC. It codes for CASSPWGQDDQETQYF.

This chain uses TRBV10-3 with TRBJ2-7; D unresolved. The ends were cut back, 0 bases at V and 6 bases at J, with 12 bases in the middle. Per germline, CDR1 ENHRY and CDR2 SYGVKD. This CDR3 is built from 14 residues. The CDR3 coding sequence is TGTGCCATCAGTGAGTCCGGTCCAGGCAGCGAGCAGTACTTC. This sequence encodes CAISESGPGSEQYF.

This clonotype was seen once. This chain connects TRBV5-1 to TRBJ2-3; 7 positions match TRBD2. Germline values: CDR1 SGHRS, CDR2 YFSETQ. V was clipped by 3 bases and J by 0 bases; unmatched bases: 13. This CDR3 comprises 18 residues. The CDR3 sequence: CASSYYDLASGSTDTQYF. The CDR3 region has the DNA TGCGCCAGCAGCTATTATGATCTGGCTAGCGGAAGCACAGATACGCAGTATTTT.

This clonotype was observed a handful of times. The chain joins TRBV24-1 to TRBJ2-7; no reliable D call. Germline V lookup: CDR1 KGHDR, CDR2 SFDVKD. The CDR3 length is 10 residues. The V and J ends lost 12 bases and 6 bases respectively, with 11 bases between them. The CDR3 nucleotides read TGTGCCCCTTCGCGAGGCGAGCAGTACTTC. Residues: CAPSRGEQYF.

CDR3 bases: TGTGCCAGCAGGGACGTCTTAAGCTCCTACAATGAGCAGTTCTTC. This encodes CASRDVLSSYNEQFF. The chain couples TRBV6-1 to TRBJ2-1; D not certain. Germline V gene data show CDR1 as MNHNS and CDR2 as SASEGT. This CDR3 has 15 residues. With 6 bases removed from V and 0 bases from J, the gap between germline ends came to 12 bases.

This clonotype has only a few counts. The chain carries TRBV5-1 and TRBJ2-1; 10 bases fit TRBD2. CDR1 and CDR2 (germline): SGHRS, YFSETQ. The trim removed 4 bases at V and 2 bases at J, leaving 3 bases unmatched. This CDR3 spans 15 amino acids. The CDR3 region is CASSTSGATYNEQFF. The CDR3 coding sequence is TGCGCCAGCAGCACTAGCGGGGCCACCTACAATGAGCAGTTCTTC.

CDR3 nucleotide sequence: TGTGCCAGCAGCAAAGGACTAGCGGGGGGCTCGCCGTTCTTC. Residues: CASSKGLAGGSPFF. The V and J genes are TRBV11-2 and TRBJ2-1; 14 bases match TRBD2. The CDR3 has 14 residues. CDR1 is SGHAT, CDR2 FQNNGV, per germline. V shed 5 bases, J shed 15 bases, and the junction held 9 bases outside the gene matches.

There are a few counts of this clonotype. The rearrangement links TRBV12-3 or TRBV12-4 to TRBJ2-5; D perhaps matches TRBD2 (5 bases). V lost 8 bases to trimming and J lost 5 bases, with 12 bases between them. The CDR3 loop spans 12 amino acids. DNA for the CDR3: TGTGCCAGCGGCCCGAGGGCGGAGACCCAGTACTTC. Translating gives CASGPRAETQYF.

This clonotype has a handful of counts. CDR3 loop: CASSSLQGAEQFF. The DNA for the CDR3 is TGTGCCAGCAGTTCCTTACAGGGGGCTGAGCAGTTCTTC. The V and J genes are TRBV12-3 or TRBV12-4 and TRBJ2-5, with TRBD1 matching 9 bases. Near its end, the DNA agrees better with TRBJ2-1, so the J call may be wrong. This CDR3 has 13 residues.

The chain couples TRBV4-1 to TRBJ1-6; possibly TRBD1 for D (5 bases). Germline V lookup: CDR1 MGHRA, CDR2 YSYEKL. V lost 3 bases and J lost 10, with 16 bases in between. The CDR3 covers 15 residues. The CDR3 sequence is CASSQLRGVGSPLHF. Written as DNA, the CDR3 is TGCGCCAGCAGCCAGCTCCGAGGGGTAGGATCACCCCTCCACTTT.

This clonotype was observed a few times. This chain connects TRBV15 to TRBJ2-6; D is possibly TRBD1 (6 bases). V was pared by 1 base and J by 2 bases, with 6 bases between. Germline assignment: CDR1 LNHNV and CDR2 YYDKDF (reference sequence). The CDR3 runs to 15 residues. The CDR3 here is CATSRGTAGANVLTF. The CDR3 DNA sequence: TGTGCCACCAGCAGAGGGACAGCTGGGGCCAACGTCCTGACTTTC. The whole variable domain, filled in from reference TRBV15 and TRBJ2-6, reads DAMVIQNPRYQVTQFGKPVTLSCSQTLNHNVMYWYQQKSSQAPKLLFHYYDKDFNNEADTPDNFQSRRPNTSFCFLDIRSPGLGDTAMYLCATSRGTAGANVLTFGAGSRLTVL.

The V gene is TRBV28, the J gene TRBJ2-7; TRBD1 matches at 9 bases. In germline, CDR1 is MDHEN, CDR2 SYDVKM. V shed 0 bases, J shed 6 bases, and the junction held 6 bases outside the gene matches. The CDR3 consists of 15 residues. The CDR3 reads CASSLCGTGWFEQYF. CDR3 DNA sequence: TGTGCCAGCAGTTTATGTGGGACAGGGTGGTTCGAGCAGTACTTC.

The gene calls are TRBV10-2 and TRBJ1-5; D perhaps matches TRBD1 (5 bases). The germline V gene encodes CDR1 WSHSY and CDR2 SAAADI. Trimming left V 2 bases short and J 7 bases short, with 12 bases between. CDR3 length: 14 residues. DNA for the CDR3: TGCGCCAGCAGTGAGGGGCAGGGCCTGCAGCCCCAGCATTTT. Its protein is CASSEGQGLQPQHF.

This chain uses TRBV7-9 with TRBJ2-1; a weak D match, TRBD2 (6 bases). V dropped 2 bases and J dropped 5 bases, with 16 bases sitting between them. The germline V gene encodes CDR1 SEHNR and CDR2 FQNEAQ (reference sequence). This CDR3 has 16 amino acids. CDR3: CASSLQRVGANNEQFF. CDR3 DNA sequence: TGTGCCAGCAGCTTACAGCGGGTGGGTGCCAACAATGAGCAGTTCTTC.

This clonotype came up a few times. The gene calls are TRBV5-5 and TRBJ2-1, with D hard to call. Germline CDR1 reads SGHKS; CDR2 reads YYEKEE (reference sequence). This CDR3 is 17 amino acids long. Trimming took 0 bases from V and 4 from J, leaving 17 bases between them. The CDR3 region is CASSLGPDTKPYNEQFF. The CDR3 coding sequence is TGTGCCAGCAGCTTGGGACCCGACACCAAACCATACAATGAGCAGTTCTTC.

The V and J genes are TRBV9 and TRBJ1-1; D is undetermined. The CDR3 is 13 residues long. The germline gives CDR1 SGDLS, CDR2 YYNGEE. V lost 0 bases and J 7 bases, leaving 10 bases between the germline ends. CDR3 in DNA: TGTGCCAGCAGCGTAGTAGAGGGATATGAAGCTTTCTTT. Translating it yields CASSVVEGYEAFF.

The chain couples TRBV7-2 to TRBJ1-2; TRBD1 might be the D (6 bases). Germline-derived CDR1 and CDR2 are SGHTA and FQGNSA. CDR3 size: 13 residues. Trimming pared 0 bases from V and 13 bases from J, leaving 15 bases between. CDR3 nucleotides: TGTGCCAGCAGCTTAGCTGTCGACAGGCAGCGCACCTTC. Residues: CASSLAVDRQRTF.

The chain carries TRBV14 and TRBJ1-2; unclear D gene. The CDR3 runs 12 residues. Germline V gene sequence: CDR1 SGHDN, CDR2 FVKESK. Trimming stripped 0 bases from V and 5 bases from J, with 4 bases between. For the CDR3, the DNA is TGTGCCAGCAGCCAAGACATTTATGGCTACACCTTC. Its translation: CASSQDIYGYTF. Complete variable domain (other parts from reference TRBV14 and TRBJ1-2): EAGVTQFPSHSVIEKGQTVTLRCDPISGHDNLYWYRRVMGKEIKFLLHFVKESKQDESGMPNNRFLAERTGGTYSTLKVQPAELEDSGVYFCASSQDIYGYTFGSGTRLTVV.

The chain carries TRBV5-1 and TRBJ2-7; D unclear. The length of the CDR3 is 15 residues. Trimming took off 0 bases at V and 6 bases at J, with 16 bases between the two ends. The V gene's germline CDR1 is SGHRS and CDR2 YFSETQ. In DNA, the CDR3 is TGCGCCAGCAGCTTGGCCGGTTCCCCGATCTCCGAGCAGTACTTC. This codes for CASSLAGSPISEQYF.

The V call is TRBV7-2, the J call TRBJ2-7; D is unresolved. The CDR3 is 15 amino acids. CDR1 SGHTA and CDR2 FQGNSA come from the germline V gene. V dropped 1 base and J dropped 3 bases, with 13 bases sitting between them. The CDR3 spells CASSLGRDPIYEQYF. CDR3 nucleotide sequence: TGTGCCAGCAGCTTAGGGCGTGATCCGATCTACGAGCAGTACTTC. Full variable domain (missing parts from reference TRBV7-2 and TRBJ2-7): GAGVSQSPSNKVTEKGKDVELRCDPISGHTALYWYRQSLGQGLEFLIYFQGNSAPDKSGLPSDRFSAERTGGSVSTLTIQRTQQEDSAVYLCASSLGRDPIYEQYFGPGTRLTVT.